The 22 T cell receptor beta chains given below trace back to one sample, sequenced in a study of post-analysis software for immune sequencing data. General study results and limits: About five TRBV segments appeared more often in patients than in controls, and TRBV5-6, TRBV5-1 and TRBV20-1 were among these.

Unique molecular identifiers were built into the TCR beta cDNA libraries. TCRdb passed the PCR reads through MiXCR, listing each CDR3 protein once. Found here are roughly 800,000 distinct CDR3 sequences, around 46% of them singletons; the top ten hold 4.9%. The antigens these receptors bind are not known. Sequencing was done on a sample of blood. These TCRs come from a girl between 5 and 17 years old with multiple sclerosis.

The chain links TRBV6-6 to TRBJ1-6; 9 bases line up with TRBD1. J gave up 10 bases and V 5 bases, and 9 bases lay outside the gene matches. CDR1 is MNHNY and CDR2 is SVGAGI in the germline V gene (reference sequence). The CDR3 runs 15 residues. This CDR3 reads CASSPTGGERSPLHF. Written as DNA, the CDR3 is TGTGCCAGCAGTCCCACAGGGGGCGAGCGGTCACCCCTCCACTTT.

The chain links TRBV29-1 to TRBJ2-7, with D possibly being TRBD2 (6 bases). Germline CDR1 SQVTM, CDR2 ANQGSEA. The CDR3 loop spans 11 amino acids. The V end lost 3 bases, the J end lost 9 bases, and 12 bases lay between the germline ends. CDR3: CSVDVGRMQYF. The DNA for the CDR3 is TGCAGCGTTGACGTCGGGAGAATGCAGTACTTC.

The chain combines TRBV12-3 or TRBV12-4 with TRBJ2-1; 10 bases map to TRBD2. V lost 5 bases and J lost 9; bases outside the gene matches: 7. The CDR3 loop spans 14 amino acids. The CDR3 region has the DNA TGTGCCAGCAGTCCGATAGCGGGAGGAGGTGAGCAGTTCTTC. Amino acids: CASSPIAGGGEQFF.

The chain is built from TRBV27 and TRBJ2-7; TRBD2 aligns across 8 bases. The germline gives CDR1 MNHEY, CDR2 SMNVEV (reference sequence). The CDR3 loop spans 14 amino acids. V trimming: 3 bases; J trimming: 3 bases; junction bases outside the gene matches: 4. The CDR3 protein is CASSLGGRIYEQYF. The CDR3 coding sequence is TGTGCCAGCAGTTTGGGCGGGAGGATCTACGAGCAGTACTTC.

The chain carries TRBV5-1 and TRBJ2-3; D is perhaps TRBD1 or TRBD2 (5 bases each). Trimming removed 4 bases from V and 1 base from J, with 10 bases in between. CDR3 length equals 14 residues. Germline loops: CDR1 SGHRS, CDR2 YFSETQ. The CDR3 DNA is TGCGCCAGCAGCCTCCGGGACCGCACAGATACGCAGTATTTT. It yields the protein CASSLRDRTDTQYF.

This clonotype was seen repeatedly, ten times or more. The chain recombines TRBV29-1 with TRBJ2-3; D ambiguous. CDR1 and CDR2 (germline): SQVTM, ANQGSEA. CDR3 length: 10 amino acids. Trimming took off 4 bases at V and 4 bases at J, with 3 bases between the two ends. CDR3 amino acids: CSVGPDTQYF. Here the CDR3 DNA reads TGCAGCGTTGGTCCAGATACGCAGTATTTT.

V is TRBV7-3 and J is TRBJ1-6; TRBD1 might be the D (6 bases). V lost 5 bases, J lost 6 bases, and 11 bases lay in between. There are 14 residues in the CDR3. Germline values: CDR1 SGHTA, CDR2 FQGTGA. Written as DNA, the CDR3 is TGTGCCAGCAGCGCACAGGGCCCTAATTCACCCCTCCACTTT. Translating gives CASSAQGPNSPLHF. The variable domain in full, completed from reference TRBV7-3 and TRBJ1-6, reads GAGVSQTPSNKVTEKGKYVELRCDPISGHTALYWYRQSLGQGPEFLIYFQGTGAADDSGLPNDRFFAVRPEGSVSTLKIQRTERGDSAVYLCASSAQGPNSPLHFGNGTRLTVT.

This clonotype has a handful of counts. The chain links TRBV7-9 to TRBJ2-1, with a tentative D call TRBD2 (5 bases). The CDR3 totals 17 residues. With 2 bases removed from V and 2 bases from J, the gap between germline ends came to 16 bases. Per the germline V gene, CDR1 is SEHNR and CDR2 is FQNEAQ (reference sequence). CDR3 in amino acids: CASSLRVGGLTYNEQFF. The CDR3 bases are TGTGCCAGCAGCTTACGGGTGGGCGGGCTTACCTACAATGAGCAGTTCTTC.

The rearrangement uses TRBV2 and TRBJ2-1; D is perhaps TRBD1 (5 bases). CDR1 SNHLY and CDR2 FYNNEI come from the germline V gene. The CDR3 runs to 13 residues. V was trimmed by 3 bases and J by 6 bases, leaving 9 bases between them. The chain's CDR3 is CASSDTGTNEQFF. The CDR3 DNA is TGTGCCAGCAGTGATACAGGCACCAATGAGCAGTTCTTC. The variable domain in full, completed from reference TRBV2 and TRBJ2-1, reads EPEVTQTPSHQVTQMGQEVILRCVPISNHLYFYWYRQILGQKVEFLVSFYNNEISEKSEIFDDQFSVERPDGSNFTLKIRSTKLEDSAMYFCASSDTGTNEQFFGPGTRLTVL.

The V gene is TRBV7-6, the J gene TRBJ2-1, with 7 positions matching TRBD2. J gave up 0 bases and V 2 bases, and 4 bases lay outside the gene matches. CDR3 length equals 16 residues. CDR1 and CDR2 (germline): SGHVS, FNYEAQ. The CDR3 region has the DNA TGTGCCAGCAGCTTAAGCGGGGTCAGCTCCTACAATGAGCAGTTCTTC. Translation gives CASSLSGVSSYNEQFF.

The sample holds a few counts of this clonotype. The chain employs TRBV20-1 and TRBJ1-5; D uncertain. The CDR3 extends over 15 amino acids. V was shortened by 2 bases and J by 2 bases, with 13 bases between the two germline ends. The germline V gene encodes CDR1 DFQATT and CDR2 SNEGSKA (reference sequence). The CDR3 sequence: CSARLSMGGNQPQHF. In DNA, the CDR3 is TGCAGTGCTAGACTAAGCATGGGTGGCAATCAGCCCCAGCATTTT.

This clonotype was counted between two and nine times. The V call is TRBV10-3, the J call TRBJ1-2; D ambiguous. With 3 bases removed from V and 2 bases from J, the gap between germline ends came to 7 bases. CDR1 ENHRY and CDR2 SYGVKD come from the germline V gene. The CDR3 has 13 amino acids. This chain's CDR3 is CAISETGNYGYTF. The DNA of the CDR3 is TGTGCCATCAGTGAAACGGGCAACTATGGCTACACCTTC.

DNA of the CDR3: TGTGCCAGCAGTGTCCGGAGCTCCTACAATGAGCAGTTCTTC. It is translated as CASSVRSSYNEQFF. The chain employs TRBV6-4 and TRBJ2-1, with D unclear. This CDR3 region has 14 residues. CDR1 and CDR2 from the germline V gene are MRHNA and SNTAGT. The V gene lost 4 bases and the J gene lost 0 bases, with 7 bases spanning the gap.

This clonotype was found a few times. The chain links TRBV27 to TRBJ2-3, with D perhaps being TRBD1 or TRBD2 (8 bases each). This CDR3 has 18 residues. With 4 bases removed from V and 3 bases from J, the gap between germline ends came to 23 bases. CDR1 and CDR2 from the germline V gene are MNHEY and SMNVEV (reference sequence). Here the CDR3 reads CASSSWTGMASGTDTQYF. CDR3 coding DNA: TGTGCCAGCAGTTCCTGGACAGGGATGGCTAGCGGGACAGATACGCAGTATTTT.

This chain links TRBV15 with TRBJ2-7; 10 bases fit TRBD2. The germline gives CDR1 LNHNV, CDR2 YYDKDF (reference sequence). The CDR3 totals 17 residues. Trimming at V came to 2 bases and at J to 2 bases, leaving 9 bases not matched to a gene. CDR3 DNA: TGTGCCACCAGCAGACTAGCGGGAGCTAGGGGGACCTACGAGCAGTACTTC. Protein sequence: CATSRLAGARGTYEQYF.

The chain uses TRBV5-1 and TRBJ2-1; D remains ambiguous. V dropped 4 bases and J dropped 2 bases, with 13 bases sitting between them. The CDR3 sequence is 15 residues long. CDR1 SGHRS and CDR2 YFSETQ come from the germline V gene. The CDR3: CASSPGPEPYNEQFF. The CDR3 region has the DNA TGCGCCAGCAGCCCTGGCCCCGAACCCTACAATGAGCAGTTCTTC.

The chain carries TRBV28 and TRBJ2-5, with D uncertain. The CDR3 covers 13 residues. Germline V gene lookup returns CDR1 MDHEN and CDR2 SYDVKM. V lost 2 bases and J 4 bases, leaving 8 bases between the germline ends. As DNA, the CDR3 is TGTGCCAGCAGTTTAATGTTCCCAGAGACCCAGTACTTC. Its translation is CASSLMFPETQYF.

This clonotype was seen a handful of times. The chain employs TRBV9 and TRBJ2-5, with D uncertain. The DNA matches TRBJ2-7 better at its end, which makes the J call doubtful. Germline V gives CDR1 SGDLS, CDR2 YYNGEE. This CDR3 contains 14 residues. This chain's CDR3 is CASSVGGPLYEQYF. The CDR3 DNA follows: TGTGCCAGCAGCGTAGGAGGTCCCCTCTACGAGCAGTACTTC.

The chain carries TRBV28 and TRBJ1-1; 7 bases match TRBD1. Germline V gives CDR1 MDHEN, CDR2 SYDVKM. The CDR3 totals 15 residues. J was trimmed by 6 bases and V by 6 bases; bases with no gene match: 13. CDR3 DNA: TGTGCCAGCAGCGTGCATTCAGGGGGGATGGCTGAAGCTTTCTTT. It specifies CASSVHSGGMAEAFF.

This clonotype was seen more than once but under ten times. The rearrangement joins TRBV7-9 to TRBJ2-3, with D possibly matching TRBD2 (5 bases). The CDR3 consists of 14 residues. Germline V gene sequence: CDR1 SEHNR, CDR2 FQNEAQ (reference sequence). The V end lost 3 bases, the J end lost 4 bases, and 11 bases lay between the germline ends. The CDR3 here is CASSLAGSPDTQYF. CDR3 bases: TGTGCCAGCAGCTTGGCGGGCTCCCCAGATACGCAGTATTTT.

The gene calls are TRBV7-2 and TRBJ2-1; maybe TRBD2 (6 bases). The CDR3 contains 16 residues. The ends were cut back, 5 bases at V and 4 bases at J, with 18 bases in the middle. The germline CDR1 and CDR2 sequences are SGHTA and FQGNSA. CDR3 nucleotides: TGTGCCAGCAGCCAAAGCCGGAGGGCCGGTTACAATGAGCAGTTCTTC. This sequence encodes CASSQSRRAGYNEQFF.

The chain recombines TRBV20-1 with TRBJ2-1; either TRBD1 or TRBD2 may fit D (6 bases each). This CDR3 comprises 13 residues. CDR1 and CDR2 from the germline V gene are DFQATT and SNEGSKA (reference sequence). V lost 4 bases and J 7 bases, leaving 14 bases between the germline ends. The CDR3 bases are TGCAGTGCTACCTGGTGGAGGGGGAATGAGCAGTTCTTC. Protein product: CSATWWRGNEQFF.